This TCR beta chain was observed in a study of blood T cell repertoires in COVID-19. Looking at the study overall: Samples representing acute and convalescent COVID-19 were sourced from the United States, Italy and Spain. Sample material is recorded as cDNA or gDNA derived from T cells, B-cell-depleted T cells, or PBMCs.

In Seattle, patients joined the study during active infection and were tracked longitudinally. This clone was counted between two and nine times. The V and J ends lost 1 base and 1 base, in that order; junction bases with no gene match: 2. In germline, CDR1 is SGHNT, CDR2 YYREEE (reference sequence). The CDR3 totals 14 residues. Original processing methods: How many nucleated cells were present was estimated from reference gene primer amplification. Assay used: immunoSEQ multiplex PCR; TCRdb lists only in-frame clones, some missing. That table furnishes V, J and clone size, whereas the DNA furnished D and trimming. This table holds under 50,000 clones, roughly nine tenths found once.

The chain recombines TRBV5-4 with TRBJ2-7, with 7 nucleotides matching TRBD2. The sample consisted of peripheral blood. The clonotype was recovered from a man in his sixties with COVID-19, enrolled during active disease. CDR3 nucleotide sequence: TGTGCCAGCAGCTTGCGGGAGGTTTCCTACGAGCAGTACTTC. Its protein product is CASSLREVSYEQYF.